These T cell receptor beta chains were read from a single sample in a study of T-cell reconstitution after alpha-beta-depleted transplantation in children. In TCRdb, the PCR reads were re-called with MiXCR into one record per CDR3 protein. The sample has 640,000 or so distinct CDR3 sequences, 15% to 20% seen once. Sequenced material: PBMCs from the stem cell graft donor, taken from the stem cell graft. These receptors came from a human donor who donated a stem cell graft to a child with acute myeloid leukemia. The CDR3 runs from the conserved cysteine through the conserved F or W. The order of the fields is clone size, D gene, J gene, V gene, CDR3 DNA, CDR3 protein. D genes are given only for firm matches. Clone size is shown for a subset of rows, as once, few, many or a class of expanded clone.

abundance: few
d_gene: NA
j_gene: TRBJ2-2
v_gene: TRBV7-2
CDR3nt: TGTGCCAGCAGCCTCGACCTACAGGGCCCCGGGGACGGGGAGCTGTTTTTT
CDR3aa: CASSLDLQGPGDGELFF

abundance: many
d_gene: NA
j_gene: TRBJ2-7
v_gene: TRBV6-5
CDR3nt: TGTGCCAGCAGTTACCTCCAGGCGGGCTACGAGCAGTACTTC
CDR3aa: CASSYLQAGYEQYF

abundance: many
d_gene: NA
j_gene: TRBJ1-5
v_gene: TRBV5-5
CDR3nt: TGTGCCAGCAGCTTCGGACACTATAGCAATCAGCCCCAGCATTTT
CDR3aa: CASSFGHYSNQPQHF

abundance: few
d_gene: NA
j_gene: TRBJ1-2
v_gene: TRBV7-9
CDR3nt: TGTGCCAGCAGCCCTATGGGGGGAGGGAGCGGCTATGGCTACACCTTC
CDR3aa: CASSPMGGGSGYGYTF

abundance: many
d_gene: NA
j_gene: TRBJ2-5
v_gene: TRBV20-1
CDR3nt: TGCAGTGCTAGATCAGCTTCGATCGAGACCCAGTACTTC
CDR3aa: CSARSASIETQYF

abundance: NA
d_gene: NA
j_gene: TRBJ2-2
v_gene: TRBV6-2/TRBV6-3
CDR3nt: TGTGCCAGCAGTTACGGGGGTCCCACTGCGGAGCTGTTTTTT
CDR3aa: CASSYGGPTAELFF

abundance: NA
d_gene: NA
j_gene: TRBJ1-1
v_gene: TRBV12-3/TRBV12-4
CDR3nt: TGTGCCAGCAGTTCTAGCTCGGGTATGAACACTGAAGCTTTCTTT
CDR3aa: CASSSSSGMNTEAFF

abundance: many
d_gene: NA
j_gene: TRBJ1-1
v_gene: TRBV29-1
CDR3nt: TGCAGTGGTTCGGGACACGCGAACACTGAAGCTTTCTTT
CDR3aa: CSGSGHANTEAFF

abundance: few
d_gene: NA
j_gene: TRBJ2-5
v_gene: TRBV12-3/TRBV12-4
CDR3nt: TGTGCCAGCAGTTCCGACAGCCAGTGGGAGACCCAGTACTTC
CDR3aa: CASSSDSQWETQYF

abundance: few
d_gene: NA
j_gene: TRBJ2-1
v_gene: TRBV7-3
CDR3nt: TGTGCCAGCAGCAGAACAGGGCACAATGAGCAGTTCTTC
CDR3aa: CASSRTGHNEQFF

abundance: many
d_gene: NA
j_gene: TRBJ1-2
v_gene: TRBV9
CDR3nt: TGTGCCAGCAGCGTAGCCCCGGGAAGGGCGGCAGGGGATGGCTACACCTTC
CDR3aa: CASSVAPGRAAGDGYTF

abundance: many
d_gene: TRBD1
j_gene: TRBJ2-5
v_gene: TRBV4-1
CDR3nt: TGCGCCAGCAGCCTGCGACAGGGGGCGTTACAAGAGACCCAGTACTTC
CDR3aa: CASSLRQGALQETQYF

abundance: NA
d_gene: NA
j_gene: TRBJ1-4
v_gene: TRBV7-2
CDR3nt: TGTGCCAGCAGCTCGCTGGGGGGAGGGGAAAAACTGTTTTTT
CDR3aa: CASSSLGGGEKLFF

abundance: NA
d_gene: TRBD2
j_gene: TRBJ2-5
v_gene: TRBV18
CDR3nt: TGTGCCAGCTCCCATGTGAGCGGGGCTACTCAAGAGACCCAGTACTTC
CDR3aa: CASSHVSGATQETQYF

abundance: NA
d_gene: NA
j_gene: TRBJ2-2
v_gene: TRBV7-2
CDR3nt: TGTGCCAGCACCCGGACCACCGGGGAGCTGTTTTTT
CDR3aa: CASTRTTGELFF

abundance: NA
d_gene: NA
j_gene: TRBJ2-2
v_gene: TRBV5-4
CDR3nt: TGTGCCAGCAGCTTGTCTGCAGGGAATACCGGGGAGCTGTTTTTT
CDR3aa: CASSLSAGNTGELFF

abundance: NA
d_gene: NA
j_gene: TRBJ2-3
v_gene: TRBV6-2/TRBV6-3
CDR3nt: TGTGCCAGCAGCCGGACTAACCCAGATACGCAGTATTTT
CDR3aa: CASSRTNPDTQYF

abundance: many
d_gene: TRBD1
j_gene: TRBJ2-7
v_gene: TRBV12-3/TRBV12-4
CDR3nt: TGTGCCAGCAGTTCCGGGACAGGGTCCTACGAGCAGTACTTC
CDR3aa: CASSSGTGSYEQYF